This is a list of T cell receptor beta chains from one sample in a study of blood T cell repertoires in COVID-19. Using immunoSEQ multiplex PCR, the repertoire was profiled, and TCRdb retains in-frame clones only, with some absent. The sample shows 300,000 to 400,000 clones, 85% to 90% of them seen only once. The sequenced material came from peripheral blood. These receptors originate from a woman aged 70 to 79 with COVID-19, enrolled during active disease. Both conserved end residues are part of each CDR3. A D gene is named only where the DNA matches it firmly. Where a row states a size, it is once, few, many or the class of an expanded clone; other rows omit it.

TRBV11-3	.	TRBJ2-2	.	CASSLEGAGAGELFF	TGTGCCAGCAGCTTAGAGGGAGCAGGGGCCGGGGAGCTGTTTTTT
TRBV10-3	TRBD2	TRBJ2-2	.	CAISDLGGARTGELFF	TGTGCCATCAGTGATCTCGGGGGGGCTCGCACCGGGGAGCTGTTTTTT
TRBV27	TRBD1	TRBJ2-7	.	CASRGPGQREQYF	TGTGCCAGCAGGGGGCCGGGACAGCGCGAGCAGTACTTC
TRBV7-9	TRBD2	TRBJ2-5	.	CASSPPAGMGRGARETQYF	TGTGCCAGCAGCCCCCCCGCAGGGATGGGGCGGGGGGCTCGAGAGACCCAGTACTTC
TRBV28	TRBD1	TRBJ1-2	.	CASSTGTVGGYTF	TGTGCCAGCAGTACCGGGACAGTTGGTGGCTACACCTTC
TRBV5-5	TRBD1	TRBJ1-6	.	CASSLEQGTGSQGSPLHF	TGTGCCAGCAGCTTGGAACAAGGGACAGGGAGTCAAGGCTCACCCCTCCACTTT
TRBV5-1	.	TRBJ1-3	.	CASSLDSGSGNTIYF	TGCGCCAGCAGCTTGGACAGCGGCTCTGGAAACACCATATATTTT
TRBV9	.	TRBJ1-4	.	CASSVGPTGSNEKLFF	TGTGCCAGCAGCGTAGGGCCGACAGGTTCTAATGAAAAACTGTTTTTT
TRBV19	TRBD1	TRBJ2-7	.	CASSIGQGISYEQYF	TGTGCCAGTAGTATTGGACAGGGCATCTCCTACGAGCAGTACTTC
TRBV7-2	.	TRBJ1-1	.	CASSFWTANTEAFF	TGTGCCAGCAGCTTCTGGACAGCCAACACTGAAGCTTTCTTT
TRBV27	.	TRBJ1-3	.	CASSLGGVSSGNTIYF	TGTGCCAGCAGTTTAGGCGGCGTGAGCTCTGGAAACACCATATATTTT
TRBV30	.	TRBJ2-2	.	CAWKVPGNTGELFF	TGTGCCTGGAAAGTACCAGGTAACACCGGGGAGCTGTTTTTT
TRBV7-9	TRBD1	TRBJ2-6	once	CASSSSGTGEPGANVLTF	TGTGCCAGCAGCTCCTCGGGGACAGGGGAGCCTGGGGCCAACGTCCTGACTTTC
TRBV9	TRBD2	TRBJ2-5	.	CASSPRGGTSETQYF	TGTGCCAGCAGCCCCCGCGGGGGGACCTCAGAGACCCAGTACTTC
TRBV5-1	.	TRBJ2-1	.	CASSWEGAYNEQFF	TGCGCCAGCAGCTGGGAAGGGGCCTACAATGAGCAGTTCTTC
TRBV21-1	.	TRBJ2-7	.	CEPSGGFYEQYF	TGCGAACCTTCGGGGGGATTCTACGAGCAGTACTTC
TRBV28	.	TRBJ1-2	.	CASTEAGVNGYTF	TGTGCCAGCACCGAAGCGGGGGTGAACGGCTACACCTTC
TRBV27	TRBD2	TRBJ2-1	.	CASSLVSGGNNEQFF	TGTGCCAGCAGTTTAGTCAGCGGGGGGAACAATGAGCAGTTCTTC
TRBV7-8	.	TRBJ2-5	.	CASSPSTYQETQYF	TGTGCCAGCAGCCCAAGCACGTACCAAGAGACCCAGTACTTC
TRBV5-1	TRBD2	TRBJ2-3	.	CASSLQAGVTDTQYF	TGCGCCAGCAGCTTGCAAGCGGGGGTCACAGATACGCAGTATTTT
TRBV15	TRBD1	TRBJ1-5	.	CATSRDRGNQPQHF	TGTGCCACCAGCAGGGACAGGGGGAATCAGCCCCAGCATTTT
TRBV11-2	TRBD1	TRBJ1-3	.	CASTPGGEGNTIYF	TGTGCCAGCACCCCAGGGGGCGAGGGAAACACCATATATTTT
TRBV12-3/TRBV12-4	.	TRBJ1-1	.	CASSSTGYTEAFF	TGTGCCAGCAGTTCTACAGGGTACACTGAAGCTTTCTTT
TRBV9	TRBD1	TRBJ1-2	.	CASSVGIGQGSDGYTF	TGTGCCAGCAGCGTGGGGATTGGACAGGGTTCGGATGGCTACACCTTC
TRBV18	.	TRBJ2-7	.	CASSPPNGYEQYF	TGTGCCAGCTCACCACCTAACGGGTACGAGCAGTACTTC
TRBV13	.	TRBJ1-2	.	CASSLKSEAYGYTF	TGTGCCAGCAGCTTAAAATCGGAGGCGTATGGCTACACCTTC